A selection of T cell receptor beta chains follows, all from one sample in a study of T cell clones after liver transplantation. Method: immunoSEQ multiplex PCR; TCRdb's copy keeps in-frame clones and lacks some. The table includes more than 7,500 clones, approximately 80% detected once. The sample consisted of CD8+ T cells from blood, taken at the 22-month timepoint. All receptors derive from a human patient who received a liver transplant. Part of the T cell pool may stem from the graft donor. The CDR3 runs from the conserved cysteine through the conserved F or W. The order of the fields is V gene, J gene, clone size, CDR3 protein. Size is omitted from some rows. Given values are once, few, many or a class for expanded clones.

v_call: TRBV11-1
j_call: TRBJ1-6
clone_size: NA
cdr3_aa: CASSLAQGGPGSPLHF

v_call: TRBV25-1
j_call: TRBJ1-6
clone_size: NA
cdr3_aa: CASRGTPYNSPLHF

v_call: TRBV28
j_call: TRBJ2-7
clone_size: NA
cdr3_aa: CASSSQRDEQYF

v_call: TRBV29-1
j_call: TRBJ2-3
clone_size: NA
cdr3_aa: CSAMGLSTDTQYF

v_call: TRBV5-5
j_call: TRBJ2-7
clone_size: NA
cdr3_aa: CASSFGDSSYEQYF

v_call: TRBV19
j_call: TRBJ1-1
clone_size: NA
cdr3_aa: CASSFGQGANTEAFF

v_call: TRBV6-6
j_call: TRBJ2-7
clone_size: NA
cdr3_aa: CASSAPSQRTPEQYF

v_call: TRBV9
j_call: TRBJ2-7
clone_size: NA
cdr3_aa: CASSVSGGSYEQYF

v_call: TRBV27
j_call: TRBJ1-6
clone_size: NA
cdr3_aa: CASSLITGGNSPLHF

v_call: TRBV5-5
j_call: TRBJ2-1
clone_size: NA
cdr3_aa: CASSLEAGGNEQFF

v_call: TRBV6-1
j_call: TRBJ1-6
clone_size: NA
cdr3_aa: CASSDLGRYNSPLHF

v_call: TRBV6-5
j_call: TRBJ1-2
clone_size: NA
cdr3_aa: CASSYPGQGSGYTF

v_call: TRBV7-3
j_call: TRBJ1-5
clone_size: NA
cdr3_aa: CASSRTEGGDQPQHF

v_call: TRBV7-6
j_call: TRBJ2-2
clone_size: NA
cdr3_aa: CASSSPNEGTGELFF

v_call: TRBV5-6
j_call: TRBJ2-7
clone_size: few
cdr3_aa: CASSFWGYEQYF

v_call: TRBV19
j_call: TRBJ2-1
clone_size: NA
cdr3_aa: CASSPPGTGDLNEQFF

v_call: TRBV9
j_call: TRBJ2-7
clone_size: NA
cdr3_aa: CASSGTGSSEQYF

v_call: TRBV19
j_call: TRBJ2-1
clone_size: NA
cdr3_aa: CASSIDRAAGDYNEQFF

v_call: TRBV5-8
j_call: TRBJ1-6
clone_size: NA
cdr3_aa: CASSKHRGRTSSYNSPLHF

v_call: TRBV7-9
j_call: TRBJ1-4
clone_size: NA
cdr3_aa: CASSPDKNEKLFF

v_call: TRBV6-5
j_call: TRBJ2-7
clone_size: NA
cdr3_aa: CASSYSTGQRGYEQYF

v_call: TRBV6-1
j_call: TRBJ2-7
clone_size: NA
cdr3_aa: CASSDSLPYEQYF

v_call: TRBV6-1
j_call: TRBJ2-1
clone_size: NA
cdr3_aa: CASSDRGYNEQFF

v_call: TRBV6-6
j_call: TRBJ1-2
clone_size: NA
cdr3_aa: CASSLRQGAGYGYTF

v_call: TRBV9
j_call: TRBJ2-1
clone_size: NA
cdr3_aa: CASSAGFLEGVTNEQFF

v_call: TRBV29-1
j_call: TRBJ1-2
clone_size: NA
cdr3_aa: CSVALQAQNYGYTF

v_call: TRBV10-2
j_call: TRBJ2-1
clone_size: NA
cdr3_aa: CASAGGYLNEQFF

v_call: TRBV19
j_call: TRBJ1-5
clone_size: NA
cdr3_aa: CASSPTPNQPQHF

v_call: TRBV7-9
j_call: TRBJ2-7
clone_size: few
cdr3_aa: CASSFEGVYEQYF

v_call: TRBV6-1
j_call: TRBJ1-5
clone_size: NA
cdr3_aa: CASSESGAVNQPQHF

v_call: TRBV7-8
j_call: TRBJ1-5
clone_size: once
cdr3_aa: CASSLDRAGQPQHF

v_call: TRBV30
j_call: TRBJ1-1
clone_size: once
cdr3_aa: CAFRGPGEAFF

v_call: TRBV29-1
j_call: TRBJ1-1
clone_size: few
cdr3_aa: CSVDPRPEAFF

v_call: TRBV19
j_call: TRBJ1-2
clone_size: NA
cdr3_aa: CASSTQTGIFNYGYTF

v_call: TRBV19
j_call: TRBJ2-3
clone_size: NA
cdr3_aa: CASSIDSGGALDTQYF

v_call: TRBV9
j_call: TRBJ1-1
clone_size: NA
cdr3_aa: CASSSGGGKGTEAFF

v_call: TRBV28
j_call: TRBJ2-7
clone_size: NA
cdr3_aa: CASSLRGALEQYF

v_call: TRBV29-1
j_call: TRBJ1-2
clone_size: few
cdr3_aa: CSVEEDFSLDYGYTF

v_call: TRBV5-8
j_call: TRBJ1-2
clone_size: NA
cdr3_aa: CASSLKGWRNGYTF

v_call: TRBV27
j_call: TRBJ2-7
clone_size: NA
cdr3_aa: CASSLSVDLYEQYF

v_call: TRBV6-9
j_call: TRBJ1-2
clone_size: NA
cdr3_aa: CASSYPGQGSGYTF

v_call: TRBV7-3
j_call: TRBJ2-1
clone_size: NA
cdr3_aa: CASSLTLIGAEGYNEQFF

v_call: TRBV7-6
j_call: TRBJ2-5
clone_size: once
cdr3_aa: CASSLSGLTMETQYF

v_call: TRBV15
j_call: TRBJ2-1
clone_size: NA
cdr3_aa: CATSREPPGGSFDEQFF

v_call: TRBV6-1
j_call: TRBJ2-7
clone_size: NA
cdr3_aa: CASSEEQGGVYEQYF

v_call: TRBV6-5
j_call: TRBJ2-3
clone_size: NA
cdr3_aa: CASSGRGADTDTQYF

v_call: TRBV27
j_call: TRBJ1-5
clone_size: NA
cdr3_aa: CASSPWTGDQPQHF

v_call: TRBV15
j_call: TRBJ1-5
clone_size: NA
cdr3_aa: CATSSSGAPNQPQHF

v_call: TRBV28
j_call: TRBJ1-6
clone_size: NA
cdr3_aa: CASSLPDYLHF

v_call: TRBV6-5
j_call: TRBJ1-1
clone_size: NA
cdr3_aa: CASSYGPEAFF

v_call: TRBV5-6
j_call: TRBJ2-1
clone_size: NA
cdr3_aa: CASSLPNVNNEQFF

v_call: TRBV7-6
j_call: TRBJ2-7
clone_size: once
cdr3_aa: CASGTGTGEQYF

v_call: TRBV27
j_call: TRBJ2-1
clone_size: NA
cdr3_aa: CASSFPRGGDSYNEQFF

v_call: TRBV6-1
j_call: TRBJ2-3
clone_size: NA
cdr3_aa: CASSVGAGSTDTQYF

v_call: TRBV9
j_call: TRBJ2-1
clone_size: medium-sized
cdr3_aa: CASNSGDNEQFF

v_call: TRBV19
j_call: TRBJ2-6
clone_size: NA
cdr3_aa: CASSTDRGLLAGANVLTF

v_call: TRBV9
j_call: TRBJ2-3
clone_size: NA
cdr3_aa: CASSGTSGGAVSTDTQYF